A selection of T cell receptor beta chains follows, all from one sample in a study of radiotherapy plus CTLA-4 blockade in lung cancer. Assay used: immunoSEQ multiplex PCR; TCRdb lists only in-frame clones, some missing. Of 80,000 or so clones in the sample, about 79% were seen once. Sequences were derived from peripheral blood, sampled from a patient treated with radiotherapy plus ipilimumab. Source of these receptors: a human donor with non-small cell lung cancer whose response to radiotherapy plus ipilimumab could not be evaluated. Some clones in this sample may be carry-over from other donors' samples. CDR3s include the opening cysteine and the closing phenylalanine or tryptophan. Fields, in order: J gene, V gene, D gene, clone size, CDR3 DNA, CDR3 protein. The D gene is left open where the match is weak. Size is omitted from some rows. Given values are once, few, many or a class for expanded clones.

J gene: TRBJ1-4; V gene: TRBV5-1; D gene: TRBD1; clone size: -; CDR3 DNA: TGCGCCAGCAGCTGGGGACAGGGGGCGGGAGAAAAACTGTTTTTT; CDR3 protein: CASSWGQGAGEKLFF
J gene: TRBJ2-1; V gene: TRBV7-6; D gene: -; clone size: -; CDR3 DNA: TGTGCCAGCAGCAATCCGAGCTCCTACAATGAGCAGTTCTTC; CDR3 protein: CASSNPSSYNEQFF
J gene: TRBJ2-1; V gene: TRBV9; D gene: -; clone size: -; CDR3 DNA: TGTGCCAGCAGCGTAGACGGGGTTGGGCAGTTCTTC; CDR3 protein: CASSVDGVGQFF
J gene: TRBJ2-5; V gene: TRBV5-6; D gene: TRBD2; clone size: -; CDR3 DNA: TGTGCCAGCAGCTTGGAGCTAGCGGGGGGAACGGAGACCCAGTACTTC; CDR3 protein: CASSLELAGGTETQYF
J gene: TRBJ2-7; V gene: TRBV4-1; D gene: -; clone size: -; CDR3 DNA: TGCGCCAGCAGTCAAGGGGCAGGTTACGAGCAGTACTTC; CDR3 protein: CASSQGAGYEQYF
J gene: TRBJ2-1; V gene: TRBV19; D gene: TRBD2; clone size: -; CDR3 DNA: TGTGCCAGTAGCCCCCGTCGTGGAGCGGGAGGGCCCCATGAGCAGTTCTTC; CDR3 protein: CASSPRRGAGGPHEQFF
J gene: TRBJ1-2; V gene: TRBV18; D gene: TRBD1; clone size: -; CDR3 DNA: TGTGCCAGCTCACCATCCGGGACAGGTGTCTATGGCTACACCTTC; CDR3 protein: CASSPSGTGVYGYTF
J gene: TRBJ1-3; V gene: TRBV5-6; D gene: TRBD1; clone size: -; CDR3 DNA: TGTGCCAGCAGCTTGGGTCCCCCATCAGGGGGATCTGGAAACACCATATATTTT; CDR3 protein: CASSLGPPSGGSGNTIYF
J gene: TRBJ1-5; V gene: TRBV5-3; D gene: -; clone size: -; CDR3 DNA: TGTGCCAGAAGCTTTCCAGAACATAGCAATCAGCCCCAGCATTTT; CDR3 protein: CARSFPEHSNQPQHF
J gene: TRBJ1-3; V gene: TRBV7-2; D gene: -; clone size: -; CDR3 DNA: TGTGCCAGCACCCTCCCGGGAGTAGCTGGAAACACCATATATTTT; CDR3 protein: CASTLPGVAGNTIYF
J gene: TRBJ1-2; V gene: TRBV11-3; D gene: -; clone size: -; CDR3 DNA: TGTGCCAGCCCTGGCGGGACCGACTATGGCTACACCTTC; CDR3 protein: CASPGGTDYGYTF
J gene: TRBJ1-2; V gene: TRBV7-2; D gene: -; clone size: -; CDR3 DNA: TGTGCCAGCAGCTTCTCAGGTGATTCTAACTATGGCTACACCTTC; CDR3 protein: CASSFSGDSNYGYTF
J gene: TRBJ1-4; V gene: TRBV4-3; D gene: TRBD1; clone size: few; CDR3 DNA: TGCGCCAGCAGCCTAAACCGGGACAGCACTAATGAAAAACTGTTTTTT; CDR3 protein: CASSLNRDSTNEKLFF
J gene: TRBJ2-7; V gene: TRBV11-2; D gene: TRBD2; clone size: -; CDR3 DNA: TGTGCCAGCAGGGGGGGAGGGACGGTGTCCTACGAGCAGTACTTC; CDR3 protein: CASRGGGTVSYEQYF
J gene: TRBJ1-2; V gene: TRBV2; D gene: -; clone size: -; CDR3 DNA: TGTGCCAGCAGTGACCGTTTCCGGACAGTGAACTATGGCTACACCTTC; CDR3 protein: CASSDRFRTVNYGYTF
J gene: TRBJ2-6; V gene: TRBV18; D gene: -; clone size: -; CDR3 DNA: TGTGCCAGCTCACCACCGAGGGGAGGCACTGGGGCCAACGTCCTGACTTTC; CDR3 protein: CASSPPRGGTGANVLTF
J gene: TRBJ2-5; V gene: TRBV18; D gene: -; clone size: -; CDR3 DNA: TGTGCCAGCTCACCAGGAGGGGAGACCCAGTACTTC; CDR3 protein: CASSPGGETQYF
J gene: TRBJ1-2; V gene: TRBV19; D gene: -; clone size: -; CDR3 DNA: TGTGCCAGTGCGCCGGGGGGCGCGAACGCCTATGGCTACACCTTC; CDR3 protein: CASAPGGANAYGYTF
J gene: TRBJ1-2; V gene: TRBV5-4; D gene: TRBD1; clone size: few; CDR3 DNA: TGTGCCAGCAGCTTTGAGGGGGCCCATGGCTACACCTTC; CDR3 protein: CASSFEGAHGYTF
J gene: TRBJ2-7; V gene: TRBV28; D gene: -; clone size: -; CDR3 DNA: TGTGCCAGCAGCCCGCTCCTTCTAGCTCCCTCCTACGAGCAGTACTTC; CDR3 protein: CASSPLLLAPSYEQYF
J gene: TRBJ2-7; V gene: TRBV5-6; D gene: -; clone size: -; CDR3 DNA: TGTGCCAGCAGCTTAGACATTTACTCCTACGAGCAGTACTTC; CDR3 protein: CASSLDIYSYEQYF
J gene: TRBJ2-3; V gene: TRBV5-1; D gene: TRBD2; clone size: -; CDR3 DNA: TGCGCCAGCAGCCTGAGTTCTAGCGGGGGTAGGGATACGCAGTATTTT; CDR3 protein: CASSLSSSGGRDTQYF
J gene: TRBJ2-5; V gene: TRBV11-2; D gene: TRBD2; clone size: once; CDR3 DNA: TGTGCCAGCAGCTCTGGACGGGCGGGGGGGCAAGAGACCCAGTACTTC; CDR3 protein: CASSSGRAGGQETQYF
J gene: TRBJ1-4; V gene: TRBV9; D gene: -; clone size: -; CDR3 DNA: TGTGCCAGCAGCGTAGCGACAGGTGGTGAAAAACTGTTTTTT; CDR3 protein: CASSVATGGEKLFF
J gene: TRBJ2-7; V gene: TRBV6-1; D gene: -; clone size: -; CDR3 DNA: TGTGCCAGCAGTGAAGAAAGGCGGGGGCCGAGCTCCTACGAGCAGTACTTC; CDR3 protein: CASSEERRGPSSYEQYF
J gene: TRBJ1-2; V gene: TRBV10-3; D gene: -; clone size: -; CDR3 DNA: TGTGCCATCAGTGAGTCGGGCCGGATTTATGGCTACACCTTC; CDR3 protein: CAISESGRIYGYTF
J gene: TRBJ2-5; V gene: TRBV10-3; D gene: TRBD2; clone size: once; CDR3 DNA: TGTGCCATCAGTGACGGGGGGGGCCAAGAGACCCAGTACTTC; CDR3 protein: CAISDGGGQETQYF
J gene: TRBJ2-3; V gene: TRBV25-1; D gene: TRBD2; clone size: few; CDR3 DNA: TGTGCCAGCAGTGGCCCGGGACTAGCGACCACAGATACGCAGTATTTT; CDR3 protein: CASSGPGLATTDTQYF
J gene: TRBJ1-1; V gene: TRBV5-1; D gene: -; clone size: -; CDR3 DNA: TGCGCCAGCAGCCTGGATCCCCCGGACTTGAACACTGAAGCTTTCTTT; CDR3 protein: CASSLDPPDLNTEAFF
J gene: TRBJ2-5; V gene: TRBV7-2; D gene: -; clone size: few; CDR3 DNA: TGTGCCAGCAGCTTAGGGGCAGGGGGGCCCCAAGAGACCCAGTACTTC; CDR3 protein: CASSLGAGGPQETQYF
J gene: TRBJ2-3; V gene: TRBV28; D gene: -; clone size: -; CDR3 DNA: TGTGCCAGCAGTTCCGCGGCCACAGATACGCAGTATTTT; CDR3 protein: CASSSAATDTQYF
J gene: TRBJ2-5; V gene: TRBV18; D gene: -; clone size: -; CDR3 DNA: TGTGCCAGCTCACCAACGCAGACTCAAGAGACCCAGTACTTC; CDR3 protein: CASSPTQTQETQYF
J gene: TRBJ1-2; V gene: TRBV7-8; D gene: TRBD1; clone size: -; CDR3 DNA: TGTGCCAGCAGCTTAGCTCCCGGCGGGACAGTATTACCTTATGGCTACACCTTC; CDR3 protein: CASSLAPGGTVLPYGYTF
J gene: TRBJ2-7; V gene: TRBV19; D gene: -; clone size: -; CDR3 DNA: TGTGCCAGTAGTATCGGGCAGGGGACCTACGAGCAGTACTTC; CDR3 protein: CASSIGQGTYEQYF
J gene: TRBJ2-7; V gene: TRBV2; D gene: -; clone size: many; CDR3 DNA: TGTGCCAGTTCACAGATCGTCTACGAGCAGTACTTC; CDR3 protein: CASSQIVYEQYF
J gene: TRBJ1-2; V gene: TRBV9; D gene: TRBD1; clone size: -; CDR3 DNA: TGTGCCAGCAGCGGGGGACAGGTTTACTATGGCTACACCTTC; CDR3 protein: CASSGGQVYYGYTF
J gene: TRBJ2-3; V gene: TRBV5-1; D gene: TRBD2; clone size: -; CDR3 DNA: TGCGCCAGCAGCTTGGCGCGGGGGGGGCAAGATACGCAGTATTTT; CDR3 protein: CASSLARGGQDTQYF
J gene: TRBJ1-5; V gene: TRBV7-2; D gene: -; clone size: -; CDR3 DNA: TGTGCCAGCAGTTGGCGGGGGTTCAGCAATCAGCCCCAGCATTTT; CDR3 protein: CASSWRGFSNQPQHF
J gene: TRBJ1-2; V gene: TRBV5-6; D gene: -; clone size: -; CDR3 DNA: TGTGCCAGCAGCTACACCAGGGGAGGGGGCTACACCTTC; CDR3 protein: CASSYTRGGGYTF
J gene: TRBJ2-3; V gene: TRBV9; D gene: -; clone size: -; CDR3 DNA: TGTGCCAGCAGCGTAGCGGGTAGGGGGGAGTACAGGGGATACGCAGATACGCAGTATTTT; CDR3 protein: CASSVAGRGEYRGYADTQYF
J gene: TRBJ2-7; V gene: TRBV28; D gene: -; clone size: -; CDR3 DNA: TGTGCCAGCAGCCGACGGACAGCCGACGAGCAGTACTTC; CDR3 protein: CASSRRTADEQYF
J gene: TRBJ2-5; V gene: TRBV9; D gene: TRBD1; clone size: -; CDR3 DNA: TGTGCCAGCAGCGGCCGACCGGGACAGTCCATTACAGAGACCCAGTACTTC; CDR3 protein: CASSGRPGQSITETQYF
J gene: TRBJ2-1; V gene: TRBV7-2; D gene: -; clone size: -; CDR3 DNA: TGTGCCAGCAGCCCTGGGGGGGGCTTCAGGTACAATGAGCAGTTCTTC; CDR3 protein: CASSPGGGFRYNEQFF
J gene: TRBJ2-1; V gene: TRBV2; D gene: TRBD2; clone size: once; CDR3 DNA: TGTGCCAGCAGCGGGACTAGCGGGGGGGCAAGGAATGAGCAGTTCTTC; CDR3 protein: CASSGTSGGARNEQFF
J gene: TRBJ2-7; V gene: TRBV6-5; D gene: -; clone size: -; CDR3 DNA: TGTGCCAGCAGTTACGACCAGGGAAGAACCTACGAGCAGTACTTC; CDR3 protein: CASSYDQGRTYEQYF
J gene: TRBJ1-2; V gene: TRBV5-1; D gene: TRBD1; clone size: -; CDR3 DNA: TGCGCCAGCAGCCTCCGCGGGACAGGGAGGTATGGCTACACCTTC; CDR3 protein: CASSLRGTGRYGYTF
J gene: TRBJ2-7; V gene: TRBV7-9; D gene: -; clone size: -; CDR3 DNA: TGTGCCAGCAGCGTCGGGTACGAGCAGTACTTC; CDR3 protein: CASSVGYEQYF
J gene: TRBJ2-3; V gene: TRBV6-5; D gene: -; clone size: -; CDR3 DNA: TGTGCCGGCAGTTATTCGGACACACCAGATACGCAGTATTTT; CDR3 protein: CAGSYSDTPDTQYF